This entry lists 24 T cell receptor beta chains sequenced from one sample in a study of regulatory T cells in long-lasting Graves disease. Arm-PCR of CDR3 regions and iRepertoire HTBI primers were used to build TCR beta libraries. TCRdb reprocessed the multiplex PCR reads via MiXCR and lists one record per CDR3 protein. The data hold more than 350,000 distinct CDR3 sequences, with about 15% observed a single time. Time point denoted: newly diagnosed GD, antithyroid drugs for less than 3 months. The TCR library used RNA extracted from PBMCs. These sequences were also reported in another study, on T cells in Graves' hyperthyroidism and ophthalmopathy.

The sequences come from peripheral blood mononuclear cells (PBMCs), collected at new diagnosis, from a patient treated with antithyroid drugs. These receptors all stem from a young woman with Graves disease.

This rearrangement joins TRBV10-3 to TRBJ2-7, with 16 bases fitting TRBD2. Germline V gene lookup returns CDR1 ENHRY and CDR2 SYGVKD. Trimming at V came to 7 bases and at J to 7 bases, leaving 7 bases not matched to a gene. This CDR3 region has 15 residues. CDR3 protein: CAIKGTSGRVYEQYF. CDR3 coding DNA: TGTGCCATCAAAGGGACTAGCGGGAGGGTCTATGAGCAGTACTTC.

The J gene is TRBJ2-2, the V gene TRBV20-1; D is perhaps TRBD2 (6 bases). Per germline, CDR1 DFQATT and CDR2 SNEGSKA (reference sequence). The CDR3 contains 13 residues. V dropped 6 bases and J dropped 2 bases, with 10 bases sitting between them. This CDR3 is CSAEAGNTGELFF. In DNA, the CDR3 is TGCAGTGCCGAGGCGGGAAACACCGGGGAGCTGTTTTTT.

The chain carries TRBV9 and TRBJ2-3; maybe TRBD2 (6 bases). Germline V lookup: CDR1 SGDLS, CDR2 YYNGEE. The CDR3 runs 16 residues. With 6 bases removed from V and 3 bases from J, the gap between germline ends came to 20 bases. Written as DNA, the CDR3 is TGTGCCAGCACCCCCGACGGCGGGAAGGGAACAGATACGCAGTATTTT. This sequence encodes CASTPDGGKGTDTQYF. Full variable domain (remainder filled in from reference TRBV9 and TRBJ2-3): DSGVTQTPKHLITATGQRVTLRCSPRSGDLSVYWYQQSLDQGLQFLIQYYNGEERAKGNILERFSAQQFPDLHSELNLSSLELGDSALYFCASTPDGGKGTDTQYFGPGTRLTVL.

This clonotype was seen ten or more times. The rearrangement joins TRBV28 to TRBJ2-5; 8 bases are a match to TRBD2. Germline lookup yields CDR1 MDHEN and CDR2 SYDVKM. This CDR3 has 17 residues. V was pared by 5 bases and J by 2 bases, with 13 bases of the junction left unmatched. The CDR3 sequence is CASSVPPTSGLQETQYF. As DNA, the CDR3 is TGTGCCAGCAGTGTACCCCCTACTAGCGGATTACAAGAGACCCAGTACTTC. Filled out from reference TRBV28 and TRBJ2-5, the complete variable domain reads DVKVTQSSRYLVKRTGEKVFLECVQDMDHENMFWYRQDPGLGLRLIYFSYDVKMKEKGDIPEGYSVSREKKERFSLILESASTNQTSMYLCASSVPPTSGLQETQYFGPGTRLLVL.

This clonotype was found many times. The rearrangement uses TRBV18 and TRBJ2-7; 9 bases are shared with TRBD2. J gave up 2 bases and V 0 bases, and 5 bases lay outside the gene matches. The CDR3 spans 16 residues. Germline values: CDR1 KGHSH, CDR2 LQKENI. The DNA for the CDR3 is TGTGCCAGCTCACCACCGGTGGTAGCGGGAGCCTACGAGCAGTACTTC. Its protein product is CASSPPVVAGAYEQYF.

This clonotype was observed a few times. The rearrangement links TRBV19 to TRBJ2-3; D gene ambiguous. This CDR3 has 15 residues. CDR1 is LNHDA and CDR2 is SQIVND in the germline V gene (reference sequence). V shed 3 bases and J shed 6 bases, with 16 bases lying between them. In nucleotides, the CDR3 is TGTGCCAGTAGTATCCCCCCCGGAAGGTACGATACGCAGTATTTT. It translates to CASSIPPGRYDTQYF.

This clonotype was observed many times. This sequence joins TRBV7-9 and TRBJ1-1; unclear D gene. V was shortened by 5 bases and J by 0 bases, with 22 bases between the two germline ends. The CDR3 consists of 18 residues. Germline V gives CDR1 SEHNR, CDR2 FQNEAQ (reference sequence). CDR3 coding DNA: TGTGCCAGCAGCCGCCAAGGAGCAGTCAGCTCGGTGAACACTGAAGCTTTCTTT. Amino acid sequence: CASSRQGAVSSVNTEAFF.

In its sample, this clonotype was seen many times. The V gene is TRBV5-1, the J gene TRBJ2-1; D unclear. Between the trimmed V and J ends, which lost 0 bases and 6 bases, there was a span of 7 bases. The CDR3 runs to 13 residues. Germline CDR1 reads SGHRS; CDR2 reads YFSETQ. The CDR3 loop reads CASSLALVNEQFF. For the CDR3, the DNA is TGCGCCAGCAGCTTGGCTCTAGTCAATGAGCAGTTCTTC.

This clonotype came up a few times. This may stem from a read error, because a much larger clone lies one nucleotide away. The CDR3 DNA sequence: TGCAGTGCTACTTCGCGGGCCCAATACAATGAGCAGTTCTTC. It codes for CSATSRAQYNEQFF. The gene calls are TRBV20-1 and TRBJ2-1; tentatively, D is TRBD2 (5 bases). Germline CDR1 and CDR2: DFQATT and SNEGSKA (reference sequence). The V and J ends lost 4 bases and 4 bases respectively, with 14 bases between them. The CDR3 sequence is 14 residues long.

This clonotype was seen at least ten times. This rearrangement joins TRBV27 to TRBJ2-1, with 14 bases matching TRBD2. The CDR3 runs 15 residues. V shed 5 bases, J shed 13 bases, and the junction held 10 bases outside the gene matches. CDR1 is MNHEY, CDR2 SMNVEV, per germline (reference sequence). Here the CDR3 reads CASSPRLAGGPGQFF. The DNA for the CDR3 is TGTGCCAGCAGTCCCCGACTAGCGGGAGGGCCGGGACAGTTCTTC.

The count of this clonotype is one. Here the CDR3 reads CASSQDLTTGNTIYF. The CDR3 DNA reads as TGTGCCAGCAGCCAAGATCTGACAACTGGAAACACCATATATTTT. The genes are TRBV3-1 and TRBJ1-3; D gene unclear. Germline lookup yields CDR1 LGHDT and CDR2 YNNKEL (reference sequence). Trimming left V 0 bases short and J 2 bases short, with 8 bases between. This CDR3 is 15 amino acids long.

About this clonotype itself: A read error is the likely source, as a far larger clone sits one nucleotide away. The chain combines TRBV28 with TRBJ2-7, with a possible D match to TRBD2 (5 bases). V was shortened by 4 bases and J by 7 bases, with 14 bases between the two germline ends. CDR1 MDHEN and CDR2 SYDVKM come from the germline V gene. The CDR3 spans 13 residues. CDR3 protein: CASSSPEEDEQYF. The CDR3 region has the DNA TGTGCCAGCAGTTCCCCCGAGGAGGATGAGCAGTACTTC. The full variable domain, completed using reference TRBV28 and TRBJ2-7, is DVKVTQSSRYLVKRTGEKVFLECVQDMDHENMFWYRQDPGLGLRLIYFSYDVKMKEKGDIPEGYSVSREKKERFSLILESASTNQTSMYLCASSSPEEDEQYFGPGTRLTVT.

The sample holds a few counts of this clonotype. In DNA, the CDR3 is TGTGCCAGCAGAACCTTTATCAGCTCCTCTAGCACAGATACGCAGTATTTT. It is translated as CASRTFISSSSTDTQYF. The genes are TRBV27 and TRBJ2-3; no clear D. The germline CDR1 and CDR2 sequences are MNHEY and SMNVEV (reference sequence). There are 17 residues in the CDR3. With 6 bases removed from V and 0 bases from J, the gap between germline ends came to 19 bases.

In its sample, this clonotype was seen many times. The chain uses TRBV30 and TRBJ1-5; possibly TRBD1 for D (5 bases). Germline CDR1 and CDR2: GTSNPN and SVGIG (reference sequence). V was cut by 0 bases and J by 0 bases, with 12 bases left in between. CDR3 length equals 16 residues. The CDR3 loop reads CAWSVRRGSSNQPQHF. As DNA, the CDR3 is TGTGCCTGGAGTGTACGAAGGGGTAGTAGCAATCAGCCCCAGCATTTT.

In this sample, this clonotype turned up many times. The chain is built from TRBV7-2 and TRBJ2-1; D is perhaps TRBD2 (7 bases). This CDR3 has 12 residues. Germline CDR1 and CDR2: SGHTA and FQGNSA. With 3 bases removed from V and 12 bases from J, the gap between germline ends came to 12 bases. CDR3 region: CASSFGGGVQFF. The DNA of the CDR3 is TGTGCCAGCAGCTTCGGCGGGGGCGTGCAGTTCTTC.

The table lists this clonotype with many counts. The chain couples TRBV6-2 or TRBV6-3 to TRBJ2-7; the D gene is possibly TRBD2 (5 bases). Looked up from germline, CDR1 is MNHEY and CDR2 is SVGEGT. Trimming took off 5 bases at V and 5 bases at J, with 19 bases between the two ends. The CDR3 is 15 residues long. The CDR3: CASSDSAAASNEQYF. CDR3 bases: TGTGCCAGCAGTGATTCGGCAGCGGCTAGCAACGAGCAGTACTTC.

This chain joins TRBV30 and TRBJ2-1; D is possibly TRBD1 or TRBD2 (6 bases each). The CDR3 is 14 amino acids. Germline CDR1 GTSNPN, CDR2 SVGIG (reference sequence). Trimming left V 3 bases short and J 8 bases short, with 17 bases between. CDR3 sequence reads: CAWRGAGSGYEQFF. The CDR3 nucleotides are TGTGCCTGGAGGGGGGCGGGATCTGGCTATGAGCAGTTCTTC.

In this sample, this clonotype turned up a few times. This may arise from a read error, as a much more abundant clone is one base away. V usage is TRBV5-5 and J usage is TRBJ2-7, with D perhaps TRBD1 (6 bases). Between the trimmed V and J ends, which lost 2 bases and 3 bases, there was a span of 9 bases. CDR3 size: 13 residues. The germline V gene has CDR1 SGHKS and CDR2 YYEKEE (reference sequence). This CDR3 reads CASSFGQIYEQYF. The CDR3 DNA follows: TGTGCCAGCAGCTTTGGACAGATCTACGAGCAGTACTTC.

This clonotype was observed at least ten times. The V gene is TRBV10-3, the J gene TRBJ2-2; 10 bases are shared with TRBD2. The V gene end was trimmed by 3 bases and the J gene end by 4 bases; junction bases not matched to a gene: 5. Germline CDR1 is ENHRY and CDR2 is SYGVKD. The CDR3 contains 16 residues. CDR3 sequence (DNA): TGTGCCATCAGTGACTATCTAGCGGGAGCCACCGGGGAGCTGTTTTTT. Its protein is CAISDYLAGATGELFF.

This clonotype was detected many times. The CDR3, as DNA: TGTGCCAGCAACCGTTGGAGCACAGATACGCAGTATTTT. Protein: CASNRWSTDTQYF. This rearrangement joins TRBV3-1 to TRBJ2-3, with D unresolved. Trimming left V 7 bases short and J 0 bases short, with 8 bases between. Germline CDR1 LGHDT, CDR2 YNNKEL (reference sequence). The CDR3 is 13 amino acids.

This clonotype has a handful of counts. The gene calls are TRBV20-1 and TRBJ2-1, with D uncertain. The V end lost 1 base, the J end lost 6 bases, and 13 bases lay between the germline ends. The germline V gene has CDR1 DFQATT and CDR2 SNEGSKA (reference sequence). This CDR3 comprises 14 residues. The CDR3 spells CSARGLRSGNEQFF. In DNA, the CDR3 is TGCAGTGCTAGAGGACTCAGATCGGGCAATGAGCAGTTCTTC.

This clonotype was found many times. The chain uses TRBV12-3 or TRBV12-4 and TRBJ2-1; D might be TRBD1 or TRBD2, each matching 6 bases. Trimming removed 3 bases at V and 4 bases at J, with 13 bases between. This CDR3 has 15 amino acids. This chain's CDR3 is CASSFPQGGYNEQFF. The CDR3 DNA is TGTGCCAGCAGTTTCCCGCAAGGGGGGTACAATGAGCAGTTCTTC.

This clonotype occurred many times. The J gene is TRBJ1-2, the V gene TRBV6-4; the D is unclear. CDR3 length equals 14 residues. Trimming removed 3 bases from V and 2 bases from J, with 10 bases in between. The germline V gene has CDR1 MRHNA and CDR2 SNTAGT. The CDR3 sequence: CASSEGGPNYGYTF. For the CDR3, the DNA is TGTGCCAGCAGTGAGGGTGGTCCCAACTATGGCTACACCTTC.

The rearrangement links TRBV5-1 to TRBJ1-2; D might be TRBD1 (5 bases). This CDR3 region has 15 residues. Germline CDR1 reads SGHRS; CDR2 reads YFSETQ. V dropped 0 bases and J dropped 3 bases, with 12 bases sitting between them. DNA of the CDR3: TGCGCCAGCAGCTTGGAGTCGAGACAGCACTATGGCTACACCTTC. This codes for CASSLESRQHYGYTF.